The source of this TCR beta chain is a study of human T cells and chemical hapten exposure. Each CDR3 protein gets one entry after TCRdb re-called the RACE reads with MiXCR. Counted here are 65,000 to 85,000 distinct CDR3 sequences, 10% occurring once; the ten biggest clones make up under 1.5%. Study results and limitations: Large CDR3 similarity clusters arose significantly more often from expanded TCRs than from controls.

This CDR3 has 14 amino acids. After removal of 1 base from V and 8 bases from J, the junction contained 3 bases not matched to a gene. The V gene's germline CDR1 is MNHNS and CDR2 SASEGT. Time point reported: patch test 1, 2 weeks after DPC sensitization. Treatment reported: therapeutic diphenylcyclopropenone sensitization with weekly scalp DPC. Concerning this clonotype itself: Its matching antigen is unknown.

The specimen comprised whole blood, sampled in connection with sensitization to the hapten diphenylcyclopropenone (DPC). The clonotype originates from a woman in her forties or fifties with alopecia areata. Some clones in this sample may be carry-over from other donors' samples. This chain connects TRBV6-1 to TRBJ2-4, with 9 bases aligning to TRBD1. The CDR3 sequence: CASSEGQGGYIQYF. The DNA for the CDR3 is TGTGCCAGCAGTGAAGGACAGGGGGGGTACATTCAGTACTTC.